A single sample gave rise to the 19 T cell receptor beta chains below, sequenced in a study of cytomegalovirus exposure and HLA in healthy donors (dated by TCRdb to about 2017). To prepare the library, the immunoSEQ multiplex PCR assay was applied. For the multiplex PCR, a mixture combining 60 forward primers for TCR Vbeta segments and 13 reverse primers for TCR Jbeta segments was used. Not all clones reach the TCRdb copy of this immuneACCESS table, which keeps in-frame sequences only. Checked studies attribute under half of the gap to unresolved V genes and leave the rest unexplained. For this sample the table gives some 91,000 clones, of which about 76% were detected only once. The ten largest clones add up to around 7% of the sample. Sequencing input: PBMCs. These receptors were collected from a man in his forties or fifties in good health and CMV-seropositive.

The chain joins TRBV6-1 to TRBJ2-7; 10 bases align to TRBD2. Trimming cost V 2 bases and J 3 bases; bases outside gene matches: 4. The germline CDR1 and CDR2 sequences are MNHNS and SASEGT. The CDR3 extends over 15 amino acids. The CDR3 region has the DNA TGTGCCAGCAGTGAACCAGGACTAGCGGTCTACGAGCAGTACTTC. It specifies CASSEPGLAVYEQYF.

By frequency in the sample, this clone is medium-sized. This chain joins TRBV29-1 and TRBJ2-2; 11 bases align to TRBD2. The ends lost 7 bases at V and 4 bases at J; junction bases unmatched: 5. The CDR3 consists of 14 residues. Germline CDR1 SQVTM, CDR2 ANQGSEA. The CDR3 region is CSAVAGGSTGELFF. CDR3 DNA sequence: TGCAGCGCCGTAGCGGGAGGGTCCACCGGGGAGCTGTTTTTT.

The V and J genes are TRBV12-5 and TRBJ1-2; 7 bases map to TRBD1. This CDR3 is built from 13 residues. Germline CDR1 is LGHNT and CDR2 is FRNRAP. V shed 5 bases and J 3 bases; nucleotides not matched to a gene: 3. CDR3 sequence (DNA): TGTGCTAGTGGTGACGACAGGGACTATGGCTACACCTTC. This gives the protein CASGDDRDYGYTF.

This clone has a handful of counts. The chain combines TRBV7-9 with TRBJ2-3, with TRBD2 matching 16 bases. The germline gives CDR1 SEHNR, CDR2 FQNEAQ (reference sequence). The CDR3 is made up of 18 amino acids. Trimming removed 3 bases from V and 2 bases from J; junction bases left unmatched: 5. The CDR3 loop reads CASSLGLAGGAYTDTQYF. The CDR3 DNA reads TGTGCCAGCAGCTTGGGACTAGCGGGGGGGGCCTACACAGATACGCAGTATTTT. The full variable domain, rest sourced from reference TRBV7-9 and TRBJ2-3, is DTGVSQNPRHKITKRGQNVTFRCDPISEHNRLYWYRQTLGQGPEFLTYFQNEAQLEKSRLLSDRFSAERPKGSFSTLEIQRTEQGDSAMYLCASSLGLAGGAYTDTQYFGPGTRLTVL.

The gene calls are TRBV10-2 and TRBJ2-7, with D perhaps TRBD2 (6 bases). The germline V gene encodes CDR1 WSHSY and CDR2 SAAADI. V was shortened by 0 bases and J by 2 bases, with 11 bases between the two germline ends. The CDR3 runs 15 residues. DNA for the CDR3: TGCGCCAGCAGTGAGTCCCGGGGGACCCCCTACGAGCAGTACTTC. Amino acids: CASSESRGTPYEQYF.

There are a few counts of this clone. The sample has other DNA sequences that encode this CDR3 too. The chain employs TRBV5-1 and TRBJ2-3, with 7 bases aligning to TRBD2. J lost 0 bases, V lost 4 bases, and 2 bases had no gene match. This CDR3 is 14 amino acids long. Germline-derived CDR1 and CDR2 are SGHRS and YFSETQ. CDR3 sequence (DNA): TGCGCCAGCAGCCTAGCGGAGAGCACAGATACGCAGTATTTT. Residues: CASSLAESTDTQYF.

V and J are TRBV10-3 and TRBJ2-7; 8 bases agree with TRBD2. CDR1 is ENHRY, CDR2 SYGVKD, per germline. J was trimmed by 0 bases and V by 3 bases; bases with no gene match: 7. This CDR3 is 16 amino acids long. CDR3 sequence reads: CAISEPPGGSSYEQYF. In DNA, the CDR3 is TGTGCCATCAGTGAACCCCCGGGGGGGAGCTCCTACGAGCAGTACTTC.

This clone was detected a few times. CDR3 sequence: CASGQFYYGYTF. CDR3 sequence (DNA): TGTGCCAGCGGACAGTTCTACTATGGCTACACCTTC. The chain has TRBV5-8 and TRBJ1-2; weak D call: TRBD1 (6 bases). Trimming stripped 7 bases from V and 3 bases from J, with 10 bases between. The CDR3 loop spans 12 amino acids. Germline lookup yields CDR1 SGHTS and CDR2 YDEGEE. Looking up the rest from reference TRBV5-8 and TRBJ1-2 gives the full variable domain: EAGVTQSPTHLIKTRGQQATLRCSPISGHTSVYWYQQALGLGLQFLLWYDEGEERNRGNFPPRFSGRQFPNYSSELNVNALELEDSALYLCASGQFYYGYTFGSGTRLTVV.

This clone was seen more than once but under ten times. The V call is TRBV19, the J call TRBJ2-2; D not resolved. This CDR3 has 13 residues. V was pared by 7 bases and J by 4 bases, with 10 bases between. From germline, CDR1 is LNHDA and CDR2 SQIVND (reference sequence). CDR3 residues: CASILSATGELFF. In nucleotides, the CDR3 is TGTGCCAGTATTTTGAGTGCCACCGGGGAGCTGTTTTTT.

The count of this clone is one. This chain connects TRBV14 to TRBJ2-3, with D tentatively TRBD2 (5 bases). Germline assignment: CDR1 SGHDN and CDR2 FVKESK. The CDR3 is 13 amino acids. The germline V and J ends were trimmed by 1 base and 8 bases, with 10 bases remaining between them. CDR3 region: CASSQAGAGTQYF. The CDR3 DNA follows: TGTGCCAGCAGCCAAGCGGGCGCGGGTACGCAGTATTTT.

The chain uses TRBV28 and TRBJ1-4; 9 bases line up with TRBD1. V was pared by 6 bases and J by 6 bases, with 8 bases of the junction left unmatched. Looked up from germline, CDR1 is MDHEN and CDR2 is SYDVKM. The CDR3 has 15 amino acids. In nucleotides, the CDR3 is TGTGCCAGCAGCCGCGGGACAGGGTGGGATGAAAAACTGTTTTTT. Protein sequence: CASSRGTGWDEKLFF.

V and J are TRBV28 and TRBJ2-7; 8 bases fit TRBD1. Trimming at V came to 6 bases and at J to 11 bases, leaving 12 bases not matched to a gene. This CDR3 comprises 13 residues. CDR1 and CDR2 (germline): MDHEN, SYDVKM. Written as DNA, the CDR3 is TGTGCCAGCAGCCTGGGACAGGTACCATCTGAGTACTTC. It is translated as CASSLGQVPSEYF.

A single count supports this clone. This sequence joins TRBV18 and TRBJ2-3, with D uncertain. CDR3 length: 17 amino acids. V lost 3 bases and J lost 0, with 16 bases in between. Germline assignment: CDR1 KGHSH and CDR2 LQKENI. CDR3 in DNA: TGTGCCAGCTCACCCCCACTACTAACCTCTAGCACAGATACGCAGTATTTT. It translates to CASSPPLLTSSTDTQYF. The complete variable domain, with remaining parts taken from reference TRBV18 and TRBJ2-3, reads NAGVMQNPRHLVRRRGQEARLRCSPMKGHSHVYWYRQLPEEGLKFMVYLQKENIIDESGMPKERFSAEFPKEGPSILRIQQVVRGDSAAYFCASSPPLLTSSTDTQYFGPGTRLTVL.

The gene calls are TRBV5-1 and TRBJ2-3; the D gene is possibly TRBD2 (7 bases). The CDR3 runs 14 residues. V was clipped by 6 bases and J by 6 bases, with 17 bases between them. Germline assignment: CDR1 SGHRS and CDR2 YFSETQ. CDR3 amino acids: CASMMGGASDTQYF. CDR3 DNA sequence: TGCGCCAGCATGATGGGGGGGGCAAGTGATACGCAGTATTTT.

V gene TRBV5-1 combines with J gene TRBJ2-7, with 11 positions matching TRBD2. Germline CDR1 and CDR2: SGHRS and YFSETQ. Trimming cost V 0 bases and J 6 bases; bases outside gene matches: 2. This CDR3 region has 14 residues. CDR3 sequence reads: CASSLVLAGGEQYF. CDR3 bases: TGCGCCAGCAGCTTGGTTCTAGCGGGGGGCGAGCAGTACTTC.

The V and J genes are TRBV7-9 and TRBJ1-2, with D unresolved. The CDR3 covers 13 residues. Between the trimmed V and J ends, which lost 0 bases and 3 bases, there was a span of 5 bases. Germline V gene data show CDR1 as SEHNR and CDR2 as FQNEAQ (reference sequence). In DNA, the CDR3 is TGTGCCAGCAGCTTAGCGCGGCACTATGGCTACACCTTC. It translates to CASSLARHYGYTF.

This clone has just a few counts. This sequence joins TRBV25-1 and TRBJ1-1, with TRBD1 matching 8 bases. Germline V gene lookup returns CDR1 MGHDK and CDR2 SYGVNS. This CDR3 is built from 13 residues. The chain's CDR3 is CASGGTGGSQAFF. In DNA, the CDR3 is TGTGCTAGCGGAGGGACAGGAGGTTCTCAAGCTTTCTTT.

The gene calls are TRBV29-1 and TRBJ2-1, with a possible D match to TRBD1 (5 bases). The CDR3 sequence is 14 residues long. The V gene's germline CDR1 is SQVTM and CDR2 ANQGSEA. The V and J ends lost 1 base and 2 bases respectively, with 9 bases between them. The CDR3 here is CSVEGGGTYNEQFF. As DNA, the CDR3 is TGCAGCGTTGAAGGGGGCGGCACCTACAATGAGCAGTTCTTC.

The chain couples TRBV6-6 to TRBJ2-7; a weak D match, TRBD1 (5 bases). Germline V lookup: CDR1 MNHNY, CDR2 SVGAGI (reference sequence). V was clipped by 5 bases and J by 0 bases, with 14 bases between them. The CDR3 extends over 15 amino acids. The CDR3 loop is CASSTIQTDSYEQYF. DNA of the CDR3: TGTGCCAGCAGTACCATTCAGACAGACTCCTACGAGCAGTACTTC.